Listed here are 8 T cell receptor beta chains from one sample, sequenced in a study of lymphopenia after photon versus proton radiotherapy. Data came from immunoSEQ multiplex PCR; TCRdb stores just in-frame clones and leaves some out. The profile shows some 76,000 clones, just under 95% of them singletons. The sample was peripheral blood, taken from a patient treated with photon-based radiotherapy. The receptors shown here come from a woman between 35 and 50 years old with cholangiocarcinoma.

This clone was detected only once. The chain joins TRBV7-9 to TRBJ1-2, with TRBD1 matching over 7 bases. Looked up from germline, CDR1 is SEHNR and CDR2 is FQNEAQ (reference sequence). Trimming cost V 4 bases and J 6 bases; bases outside gene matches: 5. This CDR3 comprises 13 residues. For the CDR3, the DNA is TGTGCCAGCAGCTGGGGAGGGGGCGATGGCTACACCTTC. Amino acids: CASSWGGGDGYTF.

The rearrangement joins TRBV21-1 to TRBJ1-1; the D call of TRBD1 is as the table states it, not checked on the DNA. TRBV21-1 is listed as a pseudogene. This CDR3 contains 17 residues. The CDR3 protein is CASSKARDTERNTEAFF. In DNA form, the CDR3 reads TGTGCCAGCAGCAAAGCACGGGACACCGAAAGGAACACTGAAGCTTTCTTT.

This chain connects TRBV5-1 to TRBJ2-3; 12 bases are shared with TRBD2. The J segment lost 3 bases and the V segment lost 4 bases, leaving 0 bases of the junction unmatched. Per germline, CDR1 SGHRS and CDR2 YFSETQ. CDR3 size: 14 residues. CDR3 sequence: CASSGLAGTDTQYF. CDR3 coding DNA: TGCGCCAGCAGCGGACTAGCGGGAACAGATACGCAGTATTTT.

V gene TRBV6-1 combines with J gene TRBJ1-5; D ambiguous. Trimming cost V 6 bases and J 2 bases, with 14 bases left between them. Germline V gives CDR1 MNHNS, CDR2 SASEGT. This CDR3 has 15 residues. CDR3 DNA sequence: TGTGCCAGCAGACCGGGGAACTCAGGCAATCAGCCCCAGCATTTT. Protein product: CASRPGNSGNQPQHF.

The V gene is TRBV28, the J gene TRBJ2-1; possible D gene TRBD2, 7 bases. Germline V gene data show CDR1 as MDHEN and CDR2 as SYDVKM. This CDR3 contains 16 residues. V lost 6 bases, J lost 8 bases, and 23 bases lay in between. Here the CDR3 DNA reads TGTGCCAGCAGCTCGGGGGGTTGGCAGGGGAGGGATGAGCAGTTCTTC. Its translation is CASSSGGWQGRDEQFF.

The chain couples TRBV19 to TRBJ1-1, with 9 bases lining up with TRBD1. CDR1 LNHDA and CDR2 SQIVND come from the germline V gene (reference sequence). There are 14 residues in the CDR3. V gave up 4 bases and J gave up 4 bases; unmatched junction bases: 4. CDR3 bases: TGTGCCAGTAGTACCACAGGGGGCAGCACTGAAGCTTTCTTT. This codes for CASSTTGGSTEAFF.

This sequence joins TRBV30 and TRBJ1-5, with D perhaps TRBD1 (6 bases). The germline gives CDR1 GTSNPN, CDR2 SVGIG (reference sequence). V was trimmed by 2 bases and J by 6 bases, leaving 20 bases between them. This CDR3 contains 16 residues. The CDR3 DNA reads TGTGCCTGGAGTAATGTACGCACCTTAGGGGGTCAGCCCCAGCATTTT. It codes for CAWSNVRTLGGQPQHF.

The chain links TRBV28 to TRBJ2-7; possible D gene TRBD1, 6 bases. V lost 6 bases, J lost 1 base, and 13 bases lay in between. Per germline, CDR1 MDHEN and CDR2 SYDVKM. The CDR3 spans 14 residues. DNA of the CDR3: TGTGCCAGCAGAATGACAGGAACTTCCTACGAGCAGTACTTC. It yields the protein CASRMTGTSYEQYF.